Listed below are T cell receptor beta chains from one sample, sequenced in a study of radiation and T cells in renal cell carcinoma. TCRdb's copy holds only in-frame clones and misses some; the assay was immunoSEQ multiplex PCR. The sample carries some 120,000 clones, approximately 90% recorded once. Material: blood, obtained from a patient whose treatment included radiotherapy and nephrectomy. These receptor sequences come from a woman between 65 and 79 years old with renal cell carcinoma. Each CDR3 is given without its conserved first and last residue. D genes are given only for firm matches.

TRBV27 | - | ASSLQAPSTDTQY
TRBV5-1 | - | ASSENSFNYGYT
TRBV5-6 | - | ASSSFQGGGTEAF
TRBV11-2 | TRBD1 | ASSSPGQGTNTGELF
TRBV19 | TRBD1 | ASMGDRGTYEQY
TRBV7-2 | - | ASSLWTALSSGNTIY
TRBV5-1 | - | ASSLADTQY
TRBV28 | - | ASSLKGYRTEAF
TRBV4-3 | TRBD2 | ASSQDKAGGSTDTQY
TRBV5-1 | - | ASSFGRLTGNTIY
TRBV27 | - | ASSIMGGNTEAF
TRBV7-2 | TRBD1 | ASSLGGTGNTEAF
TRBV28 | TRBD2 | ASTSRLAVNTGELF
TRBV30 | - | AWSGPPSYEQY
TRBV9 | - | ASSVVPSTGELF
TRBV4-1 | - | ASSQDGARSDTQY
TRBV7-2 | - | ASSLPDYGYT
TRBV2 | TRBD1 | ARGQGALGANVLT
TRBV30 | TRBD2 | AWDRGGLYNEQF
TRBV5-4 | TRBD2 | ASRAGGRTDTQY
TRBV19 | TRBD2 | ASRQRGDTYEQY
TRBV7-6 | - | ASSLGEGANTEAF
TRBV30 | - | AWHRAGANVLT
TRBV5-1 | - | ASSLDGHTEAF
TRBV30 | - | AWSGAQETQY
TRBV14 | - | ASSPPTDTQY
TRBV11-2 | TRBD1 | ASSRDSFSTDTQY
TRBV18 | - | ASSEQGNTEAF
TRBV5-4 | - | ASSSYGPNTEAF
TRBV27 | - | ASSLAGKGWGTEAF
TRBV6-1 | TRBD1 | ASSEQRQGHEQY
TRBV9 | - | ASSVAEDYEQY
TRBV27 | - | AAGAVGTEAF
TRBV30 | TRBD1 | AWRVWTGGSRNTIY
TRBV11-2 | - | ASSLNYEQY
TRBV21-1 | - | ASSKEGQISYQPQH
TRBV4-3 | - | ASSQDLPGGSALDEQF
TRBV18 | - | ASSPDSYEQY
TRBV2 | TRBD1 | ASSEALRTGRSNYGYT
TRBV19 | - | ASKSMGSGELF
TRBV19 | - | ASSSPLRYAEQF
TRBV5-6 | - | ASSSPGLLQTQY
TRBV10-3 | - | AISGGNTEAF
TRBV6-1 | - | ASSKELARTEAF
TRBV7-2 | - | ASSLRREGGTNSPLH